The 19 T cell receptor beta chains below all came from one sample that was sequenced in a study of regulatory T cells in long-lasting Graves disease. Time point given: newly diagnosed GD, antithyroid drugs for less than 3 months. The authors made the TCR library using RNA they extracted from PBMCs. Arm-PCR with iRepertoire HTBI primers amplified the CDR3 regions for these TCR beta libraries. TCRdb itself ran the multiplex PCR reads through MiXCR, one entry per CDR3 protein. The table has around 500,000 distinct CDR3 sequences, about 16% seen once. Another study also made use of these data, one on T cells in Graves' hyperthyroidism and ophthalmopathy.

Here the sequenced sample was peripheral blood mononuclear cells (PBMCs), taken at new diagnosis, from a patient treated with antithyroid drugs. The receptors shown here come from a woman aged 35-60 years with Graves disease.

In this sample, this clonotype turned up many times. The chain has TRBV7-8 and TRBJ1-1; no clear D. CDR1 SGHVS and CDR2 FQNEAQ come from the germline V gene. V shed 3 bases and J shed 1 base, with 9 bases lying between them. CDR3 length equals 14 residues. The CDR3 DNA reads TGTGCCAGCAGCTTTGAGACACAGAACACTGAAGCTTTCTTT. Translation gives CASSFETQNTEAFF.

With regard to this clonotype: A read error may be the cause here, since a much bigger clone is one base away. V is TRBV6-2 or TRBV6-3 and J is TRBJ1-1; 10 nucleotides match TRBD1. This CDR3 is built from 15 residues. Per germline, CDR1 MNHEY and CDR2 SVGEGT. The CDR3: CASSERTGGITEASF. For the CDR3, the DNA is TGTGCCAGCAGTGAAAGGACAGGGGGTATCACTGAAGCTTCCTTT.

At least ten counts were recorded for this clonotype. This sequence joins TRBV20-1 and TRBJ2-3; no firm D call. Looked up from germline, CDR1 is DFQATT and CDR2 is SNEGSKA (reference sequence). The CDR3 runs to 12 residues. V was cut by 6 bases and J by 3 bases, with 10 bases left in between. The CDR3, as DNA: TGCAGTGCCCTGTCTAATACAGATACGCAGTATTTT. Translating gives CSALSNTDTQYF.

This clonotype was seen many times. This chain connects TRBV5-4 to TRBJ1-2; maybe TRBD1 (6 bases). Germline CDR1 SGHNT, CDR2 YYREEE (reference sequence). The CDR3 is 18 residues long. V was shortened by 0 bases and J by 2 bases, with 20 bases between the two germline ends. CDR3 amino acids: CASSLDGAGVTLNYGYTF. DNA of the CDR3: TGTGCCAGCAGCTTGGATGGTGCAGGGGTCACTCTCAACTATGGCTACACCTTC.

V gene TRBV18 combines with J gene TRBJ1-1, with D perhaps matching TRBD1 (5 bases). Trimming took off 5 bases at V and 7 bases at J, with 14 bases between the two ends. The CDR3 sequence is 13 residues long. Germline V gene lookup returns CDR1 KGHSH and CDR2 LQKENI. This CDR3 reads CASSASEGFEAFF. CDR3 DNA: TGTGCCAGCTCAGCCTCGGAGGGGTTTGAAGCTTTCTTT. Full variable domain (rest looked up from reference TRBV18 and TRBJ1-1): NAGVMQNPRHLVRRRGQEARLRCSPMKGHSHVYWYRQLPEEGLKFMVYLQKENIIDESGMPKERFSAEFPKEGPSILRIQQVVRGDSAAYFCASSASEGFEAFFGQGTRLTVV.

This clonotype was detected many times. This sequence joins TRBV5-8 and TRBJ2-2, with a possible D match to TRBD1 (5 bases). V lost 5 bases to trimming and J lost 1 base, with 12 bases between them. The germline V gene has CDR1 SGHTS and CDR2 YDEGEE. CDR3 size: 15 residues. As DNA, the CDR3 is TGTGCCAGCAGGAAGGGGTCGAAGAACACCGGGGAGCTGTTTTTT. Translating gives CASRKGSKNTGELFF.

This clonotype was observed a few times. The CDR3 region has the DNA TGCGCCAGCAGCTTGGGGGGTTGGCGGGGGGCCTTCAATGAGCAGTTCTTC. This encodes CASSLGGWRGAFNEQFF. V is TRBV5-1 and J is TRBJ2-1; 8 nucleotides agree with TRBD2. The length of the CDR3 is 17 residues. Per the germline V gene, CDR1 is SGHRS and CDR2 is YFSETQ. J was trimmed by 6 bases and V by 0 bases; bases with no gene match: 11.

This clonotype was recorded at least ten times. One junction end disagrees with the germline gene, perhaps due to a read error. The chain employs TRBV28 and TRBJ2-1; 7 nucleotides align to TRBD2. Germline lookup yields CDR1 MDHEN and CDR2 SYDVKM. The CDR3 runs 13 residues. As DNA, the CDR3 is TGTGCCAGCACCGCCACCGGTGGGACTAATAGGATCTTC. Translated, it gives CASTATGGTNRIF.

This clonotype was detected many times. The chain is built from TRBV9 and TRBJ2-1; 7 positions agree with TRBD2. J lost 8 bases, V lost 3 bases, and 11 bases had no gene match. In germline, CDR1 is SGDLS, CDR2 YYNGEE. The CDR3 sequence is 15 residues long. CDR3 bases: TGTGCCAGCAGCGGATCCGGACTAGGTATCTATGAGCAGTTCTTC. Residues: CASSGSGLGIYEQFF.

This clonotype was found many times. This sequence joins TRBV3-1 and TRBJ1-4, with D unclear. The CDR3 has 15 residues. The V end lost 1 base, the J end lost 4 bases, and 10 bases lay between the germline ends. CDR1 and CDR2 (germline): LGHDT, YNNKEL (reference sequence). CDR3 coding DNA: TGTGCCAGCAGCCAAGTGAGAGGACTTAATGAAAAACTGTTTTTT. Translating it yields CASSQVRGLNEKLFF.

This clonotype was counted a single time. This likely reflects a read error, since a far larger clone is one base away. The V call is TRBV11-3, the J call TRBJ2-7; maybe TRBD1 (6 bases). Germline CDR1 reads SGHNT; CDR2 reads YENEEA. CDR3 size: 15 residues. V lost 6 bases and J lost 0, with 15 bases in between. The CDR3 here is CASSLMGASSYEQYF. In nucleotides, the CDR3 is TGTGCCAGCAGTTTAATGGGGGCGAGCTCCTACGAGCAGTACTTC.

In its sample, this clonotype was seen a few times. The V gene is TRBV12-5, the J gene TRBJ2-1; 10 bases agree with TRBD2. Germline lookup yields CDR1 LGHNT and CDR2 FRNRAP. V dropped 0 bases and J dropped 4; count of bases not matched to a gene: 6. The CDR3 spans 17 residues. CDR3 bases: TGTGCTAGTGGTTTGGTAGTGAAGCGGGGGGGGTACAATGAGCAGTTCTTC. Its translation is CASGLVVKRGGYNEQFF.

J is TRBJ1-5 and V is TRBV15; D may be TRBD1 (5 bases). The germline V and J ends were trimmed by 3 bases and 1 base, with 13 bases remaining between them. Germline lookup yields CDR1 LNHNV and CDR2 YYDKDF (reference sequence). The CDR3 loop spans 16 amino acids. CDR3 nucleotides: TGTGCCACCAGCAGCGGGGGGATCGGGAGCAATCAGCCCCAGCATTTT. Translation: CATSSGGIGSNQPQHF.

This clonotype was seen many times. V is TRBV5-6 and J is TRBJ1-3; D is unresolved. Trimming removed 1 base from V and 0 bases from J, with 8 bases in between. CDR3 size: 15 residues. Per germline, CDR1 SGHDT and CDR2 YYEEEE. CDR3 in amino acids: CASSLITDSGNTIYF. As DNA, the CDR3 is TGTGCCAGCAGCTTGATAACAGACTCTGGAAACACCATATATTTT.

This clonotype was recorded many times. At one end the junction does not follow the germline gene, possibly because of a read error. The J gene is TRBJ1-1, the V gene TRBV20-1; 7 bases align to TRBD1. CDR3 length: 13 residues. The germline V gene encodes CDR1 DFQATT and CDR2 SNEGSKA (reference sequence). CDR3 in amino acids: CSARGQGGTEAFF. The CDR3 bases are TGCAGTGCCAGAGGGCAGGGGGGTACTGAAGCTTTCTTT.

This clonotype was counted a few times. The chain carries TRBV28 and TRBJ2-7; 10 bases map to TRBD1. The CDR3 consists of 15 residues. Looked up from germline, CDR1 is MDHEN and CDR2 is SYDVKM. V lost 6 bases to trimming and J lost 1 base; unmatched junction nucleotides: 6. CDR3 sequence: CASSLGQGVSYEQYF. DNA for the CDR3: TGTGCCAGCAGCCTCGGACAGGGGGTTTCCTACGAGCAGTACTTC.

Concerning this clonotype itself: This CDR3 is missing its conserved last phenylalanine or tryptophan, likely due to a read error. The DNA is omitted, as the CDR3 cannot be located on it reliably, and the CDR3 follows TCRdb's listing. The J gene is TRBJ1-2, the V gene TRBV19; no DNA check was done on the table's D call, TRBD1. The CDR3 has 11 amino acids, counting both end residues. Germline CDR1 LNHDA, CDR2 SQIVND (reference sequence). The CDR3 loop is CASSIGGTKVL.

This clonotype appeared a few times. CDR3: CASSVGLAGGYTGELFF. The CDR3 coding sequence is TGTGCCAGCAGCGTAGGTCTAGCGGGGGGGTACACCGGGGAGCTGTTTTTT. The V and J genes are TRBV9 and TRBJ2-2; TRBD2 aligns across 12 bases. Germline V lookup: CDR1 SGDLS, CDR2 YYNGEE. V was pared by 0 bases and J by 3 bases, with 3 bases of the junction left unmatched. CDR3 length equals 17 residues.

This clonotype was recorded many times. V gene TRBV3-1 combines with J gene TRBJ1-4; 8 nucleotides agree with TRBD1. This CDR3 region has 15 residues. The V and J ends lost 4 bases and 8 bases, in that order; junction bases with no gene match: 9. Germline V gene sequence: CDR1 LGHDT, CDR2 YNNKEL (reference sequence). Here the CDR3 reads CASSPRTGREEKLFF. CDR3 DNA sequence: TGTGCCAGCAGCCCCAGGACAGGGAGGGAAGAAAAACTGTTTTTT.